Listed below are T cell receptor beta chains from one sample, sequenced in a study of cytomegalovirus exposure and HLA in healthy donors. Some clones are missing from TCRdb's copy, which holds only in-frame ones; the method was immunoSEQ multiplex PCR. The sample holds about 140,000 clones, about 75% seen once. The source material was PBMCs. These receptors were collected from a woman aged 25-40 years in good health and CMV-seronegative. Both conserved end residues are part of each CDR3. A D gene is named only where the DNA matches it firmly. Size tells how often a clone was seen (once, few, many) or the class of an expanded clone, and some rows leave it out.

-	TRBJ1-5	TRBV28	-	TGTGCCAGCAGCAGATACCGGCCCCAGCATTTT	CASSRYRPQHF
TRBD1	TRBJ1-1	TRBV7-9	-	TGTTCCACAGGGGTTATGAACACTGAAGCTTTCTTT	CSTGVMNTEAFF
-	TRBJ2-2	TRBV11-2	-	TGTGCCAGCCGGGAGAACACCGGGGAGCTGTTTTTT	CASRENTGELFF
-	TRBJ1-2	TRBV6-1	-	TGTGCCAGCAGTACCCGACAGTACTATGGCTACACCTTC	CASSTRQYYGYTF
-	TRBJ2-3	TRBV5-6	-	TGTGCCAGCAGCCAGGGGGGTCCGTATACGCAGTATTTT	CASSQGGPYTQYF
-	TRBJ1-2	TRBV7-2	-	TGTGCCAGCAGCTTTGAGGTTCGCGGCTACACCTTC	CASSFEVRGYTF
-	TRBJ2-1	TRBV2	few	TGTGCCAGCGGAGGGGACTCCTGGCAGGATGAGCAGTTCTTC	CASGGDSWQDEQFF
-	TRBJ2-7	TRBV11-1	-	TGTGCCAGCAGCTTATCGGCTGGGCGAGACGAGCAGTACTTC	CASSLSAGRDEQYF
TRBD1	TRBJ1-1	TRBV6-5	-	TGTGCCAGCATTATGGACAGGGTCGGCACTGAAGCTTTCTTT	CASIMDRVGTEAFF
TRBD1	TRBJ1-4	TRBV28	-	TGTGTCAGCACAGGGGCAACTAATGAAAAACTGTTTTTT	CVSTGATNEKLFF
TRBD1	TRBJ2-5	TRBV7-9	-	TGTGCCGTACGGGGCCTTTGGGACAGCCAGTACTTC	CAVRGLWDSQYF
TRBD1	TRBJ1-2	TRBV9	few	TGTGCCAGCAGCGCAGTCGCAACAGGGGACTATGGCTACACCTTC	CASSAVATGDYGYTF
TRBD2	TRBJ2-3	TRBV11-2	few	TGTGCCAGCAGAGCGGGAGGGAGCACAGATACGCAGTATTTT	CASRAGGSTDTQYF
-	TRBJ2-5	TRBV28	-	TGTGCCAGCAGTTCCCGAAGGGGCCAAGAGACCCAGTACTTC	CASSSRRGQETQYF
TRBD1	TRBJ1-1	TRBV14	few	TGTGCCAGCAGCCACGACAGGGGTTGGTTGAACACTGAAGCTTTCTTT	CASSHDRGWLNTEAFF
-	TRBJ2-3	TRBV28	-	TGTGCCAGCAGTTTGGCAGGGGGGACAACAGATACGCAGTATTTT	CASSLAGGTTDTQYF
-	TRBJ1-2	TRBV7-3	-	TGTGCCAGCAGCGGAACAGGGCACCGCTACACCTTC	CASSGTGHRYTF
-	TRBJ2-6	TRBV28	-	TGTGCCAGCAGTTTTCAAGAGACTGGGGCCAACGTCCTGACTTTC	CASSFQETGANVLTF
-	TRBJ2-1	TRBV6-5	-	TGTGCCAGCAGTTATAGTGCGGGCTCTTACGATGAGCAGTTCTTC	CASSYSAGSYDEQFF
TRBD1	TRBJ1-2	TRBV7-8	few	TGTGCCAGCAGCCTCGGAACAGGGGGCAGCTATGGCTACACCTTC	CASSLGTGGSYGYTF
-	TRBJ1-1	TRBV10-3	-	TGTGCCATCAGTGTGCAGCAGGACACTGAAGCTTTCTTT	CAISVQQDTEAFF
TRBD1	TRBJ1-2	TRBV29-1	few	TGCAGCGTCGACAGGGCCGGGTATGGCTACACCTTC	CSVDRAGYGYTF
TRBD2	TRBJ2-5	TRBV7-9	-	TGTTCCAGCAGGGCGGGGGGACTGGAGACCCAGTACTTC	CSSRAGGLETQYF
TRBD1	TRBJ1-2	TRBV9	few	TGTGCCAGCAGCGTCGGAAACAGGGGCGACTATGGCTACACCTTC	CASSVGNRGDYGYTF
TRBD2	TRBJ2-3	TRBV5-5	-	TGTGCCAGCCGCTTTGGGGGGGGCACAGATACGCAGTATTTT	CASRFGGGTDTQYF
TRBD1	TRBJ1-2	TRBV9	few	TGTGCCAGTAACAGGGGAATGGATGGCTACACCTTC	CASNRGMDGYTF
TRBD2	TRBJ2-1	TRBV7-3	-	TGTGCCAGCAGCCCCACTAGCGCTACCTACAATGAGCAGTTCTTC	CASSPTSATYNEQFF
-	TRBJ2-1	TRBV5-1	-	TGCGCCAGCAGCTTGGTCGCGCCTAGTCCCGCAGGGAAGCAGTTCTTC	CASSLVAPSPAGKQFF
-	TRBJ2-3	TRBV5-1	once	TGCGCCAGCAGCTTGGCCGCGGCCGTACGGCAGGGGGATACGCAGTATTTT	CASSLAAAVRQGDTQYF
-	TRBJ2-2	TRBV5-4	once	TGTGCCAGCAGCCAAGAAGGAGGGGGCAATAGAGAGCTGTTTTTT	CASSQEGGGNRELFF
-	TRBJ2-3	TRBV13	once	TGTGCCAGCAGCCCCCCGGTAGGACTGAACACAGATACGCAGTATTTT	CASSPPVGLNTDTQYF
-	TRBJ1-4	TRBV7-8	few	TGTGCCAGCAGCTTAGTGCTTTGGCGGGGCGGGTCTGCAACTAATGAAAAACTGTTTTTT	CASSLVLWRGGSATNEKLFF
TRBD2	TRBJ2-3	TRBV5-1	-	TGCGCCAGCCGGGACAACGACGCTAGCGGGAGGAAAGCTGATACGCAGTATTTT	CASRDNDASGRKADTQYF
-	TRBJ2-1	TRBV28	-	TGTGCCAGCAGTTTGCCGGTCGTATCTTACAATGAGCAGTTCTTC	CASSLPVVSYNEQFF
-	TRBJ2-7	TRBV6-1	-	TGTGCCCTTCGCGGAGGCTCCTACGAGCAGTACTTC	CALRGGSYEQYF
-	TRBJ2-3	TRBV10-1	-	TGCGCCAGCAGGGACGGGGAGAATCCCACAGATACGCAGTATTTT	CASRDGENPTDTQYF
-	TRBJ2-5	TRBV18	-	TGTGCCAGCTCACCACCGCAGCAAGAGACCCAGTACTTC	CASSPPQQETQYF
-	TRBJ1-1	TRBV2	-	TGTGCCAGCAGTGAAGCATCCAGGATGAACACTGAAGCTTTCTTT	CASSEASRMNTEAFF
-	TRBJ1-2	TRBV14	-	TGTGCCAGCAGCCAAGACAGGGGCCTCGGTGGCTACACCTTC	CASSQDRGLGGYTF
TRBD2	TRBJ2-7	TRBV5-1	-	TGCGCCAGCAGCTTGGGGGTTGGACTAGCGGAAAAAAAGTACTTC	CASSLGVGLAEKKYF
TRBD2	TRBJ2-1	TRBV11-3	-	TGTGCCAGCAGTTTAGCGGGGGGGACCTACAATGAGCAGTTCTTC	CASSLAGGTYNEQFF
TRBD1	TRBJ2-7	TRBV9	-	TGTGCCAGCAGCGTGGGGACAGGGGTCTACGAGCAGTACTTC	CASSVGTGVYEQYF
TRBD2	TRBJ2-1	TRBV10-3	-	TGTGCCATCAGTGAGGCAGGACTAGCTAGAACCTACAATGAGCAGTTCTTC	CAISEAGLARTYNEQFF
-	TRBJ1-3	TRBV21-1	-	TGTGCCAGCAGCAAGAGAGCGACTGACGGAAACACCATATATTTT	CASSKRATDGNTIYF
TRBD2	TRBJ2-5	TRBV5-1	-	TGCGCCAGCAGCTCTAGCGGGGGGGCTCCCCAAGAGACCCAGTACTTC	CASSSSGGAPQETQYF
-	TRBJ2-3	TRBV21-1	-	TGTGCCAGCAGCACCGAAGGGACAGCGGGCACAGATACGCAGTATTTT	CASSTEGTAGTDTQYF
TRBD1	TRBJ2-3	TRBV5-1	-	TGCGCCAGCAGCTTACCAGGGGGTAGCACAGATACGCAGTATTTT	CASSLPGGSTDTQYF
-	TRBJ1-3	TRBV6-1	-	TGTGCCAGCAGTGAACAGCCGGGCTCTGGAAACACCATATATTTT	CASSEQPGSGNTIYF
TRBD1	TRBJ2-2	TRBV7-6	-	TGTGCCAGCAGCCCCCCGGACAGGGCACTGCATACGAACACCGGGGAGCTGTTTTTT	CASSPPDRALHTNTGELFF
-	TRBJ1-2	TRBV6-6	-	TGTGCCAGCAGCGACAGGCCCACCTATGGCTACACCTTC	CASSDRPTYGYTF
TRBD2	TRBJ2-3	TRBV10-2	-	TGCGCCAGCAGTGAAGGACTAGCGGGAGGGACAGATACGCAGTATTTT	CASSEGLAGGTDTQYF
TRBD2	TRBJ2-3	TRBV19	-	TGTGCCAGTAGTAAGGAACTAGCGAGAGATACGCAGTATTTT	CASSKELARDTQYF
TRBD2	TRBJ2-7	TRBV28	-	TGTGCCAGCAGTAACGGACTAGCTGGCGAGCAGTACTTC	CASSNGLAGEQYF
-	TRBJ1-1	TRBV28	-	TGTGCCAGCAGCCCCCCCGGGGAGTTGGACACTGAAGCTTTCTTT	CASSPPGELDTEAFF
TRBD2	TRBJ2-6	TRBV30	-	TGTGCCTGGGCCAGCGGGAGTGTCTCTGGGGCCAACGTCCTGACTTTC	CAWASGSVSGANVLTF
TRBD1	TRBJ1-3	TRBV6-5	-	TGTGCCAGCAGCACCCAAGGGGGCGCGGGAAACACCATATATTTT	CASSTQGGAGNTIYF
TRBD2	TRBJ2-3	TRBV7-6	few	TGTGCCAGCAGCTTAGCGTCTAGCGGTAGTACGCAGTATTTT	CASSLASSGSTQYF
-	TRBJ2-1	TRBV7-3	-	TGTGCCAGCAGCCCCCCCGGGACACGAAATGAGCAGTTCTTC	CASSPPGTRNEQFF
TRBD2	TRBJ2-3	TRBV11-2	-	TGTGCCAGCAGCTCTAGACTAGCGGGCACAGATACGCAGTATTTT	CASSSRLAGTDTQYF